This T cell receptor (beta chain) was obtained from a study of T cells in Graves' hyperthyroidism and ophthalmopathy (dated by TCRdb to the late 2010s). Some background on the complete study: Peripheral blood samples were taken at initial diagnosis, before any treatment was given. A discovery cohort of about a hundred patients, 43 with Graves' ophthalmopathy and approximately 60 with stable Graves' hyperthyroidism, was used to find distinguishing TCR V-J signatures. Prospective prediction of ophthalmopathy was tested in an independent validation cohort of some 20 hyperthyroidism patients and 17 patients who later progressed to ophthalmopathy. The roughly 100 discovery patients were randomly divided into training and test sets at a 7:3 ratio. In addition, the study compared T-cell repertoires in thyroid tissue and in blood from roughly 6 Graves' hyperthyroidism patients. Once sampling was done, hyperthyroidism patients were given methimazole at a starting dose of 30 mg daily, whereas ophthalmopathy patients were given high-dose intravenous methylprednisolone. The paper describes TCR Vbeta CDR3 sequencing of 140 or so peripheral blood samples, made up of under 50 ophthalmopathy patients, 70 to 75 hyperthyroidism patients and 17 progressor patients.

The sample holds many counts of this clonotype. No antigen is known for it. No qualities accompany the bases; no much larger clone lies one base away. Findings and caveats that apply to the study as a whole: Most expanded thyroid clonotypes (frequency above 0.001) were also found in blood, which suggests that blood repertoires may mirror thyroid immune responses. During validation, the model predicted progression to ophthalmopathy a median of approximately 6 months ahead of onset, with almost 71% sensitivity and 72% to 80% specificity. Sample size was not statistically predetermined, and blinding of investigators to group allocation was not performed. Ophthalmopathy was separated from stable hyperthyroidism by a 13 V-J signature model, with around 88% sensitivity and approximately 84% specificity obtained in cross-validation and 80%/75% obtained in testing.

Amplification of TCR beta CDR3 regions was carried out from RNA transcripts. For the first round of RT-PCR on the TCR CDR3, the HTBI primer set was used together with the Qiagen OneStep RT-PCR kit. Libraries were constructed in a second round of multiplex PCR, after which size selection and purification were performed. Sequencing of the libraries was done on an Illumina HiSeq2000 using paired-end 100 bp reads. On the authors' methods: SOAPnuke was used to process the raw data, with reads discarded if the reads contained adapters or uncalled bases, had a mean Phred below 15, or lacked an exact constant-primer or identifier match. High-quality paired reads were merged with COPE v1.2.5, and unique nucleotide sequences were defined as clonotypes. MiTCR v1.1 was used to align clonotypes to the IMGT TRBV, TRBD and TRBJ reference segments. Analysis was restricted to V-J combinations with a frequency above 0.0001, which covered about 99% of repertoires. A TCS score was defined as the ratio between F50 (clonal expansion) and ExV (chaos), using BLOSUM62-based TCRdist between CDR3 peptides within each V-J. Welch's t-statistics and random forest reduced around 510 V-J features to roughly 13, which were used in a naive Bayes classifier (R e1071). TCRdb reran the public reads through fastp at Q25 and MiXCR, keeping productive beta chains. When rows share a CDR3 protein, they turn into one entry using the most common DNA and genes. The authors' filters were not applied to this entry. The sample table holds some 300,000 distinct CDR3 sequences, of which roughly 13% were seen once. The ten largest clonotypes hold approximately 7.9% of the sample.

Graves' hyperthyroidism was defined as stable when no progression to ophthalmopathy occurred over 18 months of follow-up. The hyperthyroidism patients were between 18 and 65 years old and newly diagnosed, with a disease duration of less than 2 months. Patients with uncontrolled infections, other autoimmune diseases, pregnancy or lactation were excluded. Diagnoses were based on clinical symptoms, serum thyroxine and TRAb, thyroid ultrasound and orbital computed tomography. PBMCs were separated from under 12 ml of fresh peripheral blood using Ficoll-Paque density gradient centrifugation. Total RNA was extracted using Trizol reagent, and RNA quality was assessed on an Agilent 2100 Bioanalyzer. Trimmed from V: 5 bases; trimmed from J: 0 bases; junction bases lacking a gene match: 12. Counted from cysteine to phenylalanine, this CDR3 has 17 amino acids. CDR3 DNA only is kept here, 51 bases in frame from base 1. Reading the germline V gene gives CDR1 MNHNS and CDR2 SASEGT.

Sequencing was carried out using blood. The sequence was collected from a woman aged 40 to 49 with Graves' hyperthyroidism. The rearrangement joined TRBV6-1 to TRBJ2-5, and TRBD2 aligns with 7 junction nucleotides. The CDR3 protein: CASSSASGTRDQETQYF. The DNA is TGTGCCAGCAGTTCCGCTAGCGGTACCCGGGACCAAGAGACCCAGTACTTC.